This T cell receptor beta chain is from a study of blood T cell repertoires in COVID-19. Study details: Samples representing acute and convalescent COVID-19 were sourced from the United States, Italy and Spain. T cells, B-cell-depleted T cells, or PBMCs supplied cDNA or gDNA.

Profiled with immunoSEQ multiplex PCR; TCRdb holds only in-frame clones, not every one. The sample has fewer than 20,000 clones; approximately 84% are singletons. V shed 5 bases, J shed 6 bases, and the junction held 10 bases outside the gene matches. CDR3 length equals 14 residues. CDR1 and CDR2 from the germline V gene are SGHRS and YFSETQ. The clonotype originates from a human donor with active COVID-19. The donor label of this sample is uncertain. Sample: peripheral blood. The V call is TRBV5-1, the J call TRBJ2-7; 8 nucleotides match TRBD1. CDR3 DNA sequence: TGCGCCAGCAGTTTGACAGGGGTACTCGCCGAGCAGTACTTC. Translated: CASSLTGVLAEQYF.